This TCR beta chain was identified in a study of blood T cell repertoires in COVID-19. With 2 bases removed from V and 7 bases from J, the gap between germline ends came to 9 bases. CDR1 is SNHLY, CDR2 FYNNEI, per germline. This CDR3 contains 13 residues. Per the original data handling: Nucleated cell number was recorded as an estimate derived from reference gene primer amplification. The data were produced by immunoSEQ multiplex PCR, yet TCRdb's version contains in-frame clones alone and is incomplete. Clone size and the V and J calls come from that table; the DNA yielded D and trimming. This table has 210,000 or so clones, 80% to 90% appearing once. This clone was counted a single time.

Material: peripheral blood. The sequence was obtained from a woman in her forties or fifties with acute or convalescent COVID-19. The chain is built from TRBV2 and TRBJ2-1; no clear D gene. CDR3 amino acids: CASSETPRNEQFF. CDR3 in DNA: TGTGCCAGCAGTGAAACCCCTAGGAATGAGCAGTTCTTC.